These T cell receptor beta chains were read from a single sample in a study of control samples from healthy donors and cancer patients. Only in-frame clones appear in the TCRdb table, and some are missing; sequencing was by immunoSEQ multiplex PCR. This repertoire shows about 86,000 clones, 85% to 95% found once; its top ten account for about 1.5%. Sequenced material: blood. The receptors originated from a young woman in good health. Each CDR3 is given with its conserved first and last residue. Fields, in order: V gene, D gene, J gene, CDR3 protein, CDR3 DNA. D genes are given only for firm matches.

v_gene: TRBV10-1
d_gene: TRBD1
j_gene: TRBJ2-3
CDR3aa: CASSESRGQGAADTQYF
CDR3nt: TGCGCCAGCAGTGAGTCGAGGGGACAGGGGGCTGCAGATACGCAGTATTTT

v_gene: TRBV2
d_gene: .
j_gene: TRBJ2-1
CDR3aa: CASSVRGSVVNEQFF
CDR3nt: TGTGCCAGCAGTGTCCGGGGTAGTGTCGTCAATGAGCAGTTCTTC

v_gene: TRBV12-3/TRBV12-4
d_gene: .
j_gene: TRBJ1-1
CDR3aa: CASSLAGAGTFF
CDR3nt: TGTGCCAGCAGTTTAGCGGGGGCGGGTACTTTCTTT

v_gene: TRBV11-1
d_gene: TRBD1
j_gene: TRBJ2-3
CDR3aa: CASSPGQGSTDTQYF
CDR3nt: TGTGCCAGCAGCCCAGGACAGGGTAGCACAGATACGCAGTATTTT

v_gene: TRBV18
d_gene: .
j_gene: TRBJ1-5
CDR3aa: CASSPWDSNQPQHF
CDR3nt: TGTGCCAGCTCACCCTGGGACAGCAATCAGCCCCAGCATTTT

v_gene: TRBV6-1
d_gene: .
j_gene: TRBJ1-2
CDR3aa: CASSELFSGYGYTF
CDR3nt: TGTGCCAGCAGTGAATTATTTTCGGGCTATGGCTACACCTTC

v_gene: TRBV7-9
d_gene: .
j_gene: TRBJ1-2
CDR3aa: CASSRSGVDYGYTF
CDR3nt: TGTGCCAGCAGCCGATCCGGGGTCGACTATGGCTACACCTTC

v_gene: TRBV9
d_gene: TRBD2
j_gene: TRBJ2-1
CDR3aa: CASSVAAGALYNEQFF
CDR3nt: TGTGCCAGCAGCGTAGCAGCGGGAGCCCTTTACAATGAGCAGTTCTTC

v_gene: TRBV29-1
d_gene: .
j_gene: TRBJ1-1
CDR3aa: CSVEGVGNTEAFF
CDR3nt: TGCAGCGTTGAAGGGGTTGGAAACACTGAAGCTTTCTTT

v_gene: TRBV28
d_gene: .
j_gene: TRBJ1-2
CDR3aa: CASSPLGTNYGYTF
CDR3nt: TGTGCCAGCAGTCCGCTCGGGACAAATTATGGCTACACCTTC

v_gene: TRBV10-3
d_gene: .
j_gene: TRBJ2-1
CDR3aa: CAIKNPTGMAGNEQFF
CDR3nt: TGTGCCATCAAGAACCCTACAGGAATGGCGGGCAATGAGCAGTTCTTC

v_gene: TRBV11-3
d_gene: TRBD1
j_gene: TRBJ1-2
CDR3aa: CASSSRQGQDYGYTF
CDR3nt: TGTGCCAGCAGCTCTAGACAGGGACAGGACTATGGCTACACCTTC

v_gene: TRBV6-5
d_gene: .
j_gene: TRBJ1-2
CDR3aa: CASSYSGGRPNYGYTF
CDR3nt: TGTGCCAGCAGTTACTCGGGGGGGCGACCTAACTATGGCTACACCTTC

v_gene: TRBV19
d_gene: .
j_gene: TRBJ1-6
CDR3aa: CASSNSGGSSPLHF
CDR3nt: TGTGCCAGTTCCAATTCAGGTGGGAGTTCACCCCTCCACTTT

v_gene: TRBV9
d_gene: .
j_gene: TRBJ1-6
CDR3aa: CASSTRRDSPLHF
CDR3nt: TGTGCCAGCAGCACCCGACGGGATTCACCCCTCCACTTT

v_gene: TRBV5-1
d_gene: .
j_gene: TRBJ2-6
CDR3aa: CASSGTLTGANVLTF
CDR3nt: TGCGCCAGCAGCGGGACGCTGACTGGGGCCAACGTCCTGACTTTC

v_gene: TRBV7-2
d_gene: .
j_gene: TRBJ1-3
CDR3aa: CASSFDGGYGDTIYF
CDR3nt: TGTGCCAGCAGCTTCGACGGTGGTTACGGGGACACCATATATTTT

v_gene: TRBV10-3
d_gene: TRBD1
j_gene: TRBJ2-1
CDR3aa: CAISEGSGGYNEQFF
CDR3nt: TGTGCCATCAGTGAGGGGTCAGGGGGCTACAATGAGCAGTTCTTC

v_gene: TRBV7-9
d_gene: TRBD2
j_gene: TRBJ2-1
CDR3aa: CASSPQPGTGGYYNEQFF
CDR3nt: TGTGCCAGCAGCCCCCAACCGGGGACGGGGGGTTACTACAATGAGCAGTTCTTC

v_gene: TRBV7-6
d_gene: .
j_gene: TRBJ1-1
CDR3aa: CASSRNYTEAFF
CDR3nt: TGTGCCAGCAGCCGAAATTACACTGAAGCTTTCTTT

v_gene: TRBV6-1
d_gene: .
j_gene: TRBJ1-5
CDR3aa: CASSEITRQPQHF
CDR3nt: TGTGCCAGCAGTGAAATAACTCGCCAGCCCCAGCATTTT

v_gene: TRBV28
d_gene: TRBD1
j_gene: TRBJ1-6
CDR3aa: CASSLFTRTGALHF
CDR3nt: TGTGCCAGCAGTTTATTCACGCGCACAGGGGCCCTCCACTTT

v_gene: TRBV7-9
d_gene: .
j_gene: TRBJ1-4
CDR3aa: CASSLGGRQINEKLFF
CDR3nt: TGTGCCAGCAGCTTAGGTGGACGGCAGATTAATGAAAAACTGTTTTTT

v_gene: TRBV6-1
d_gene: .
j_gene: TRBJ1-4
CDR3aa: CASSEIGGADEKLFF
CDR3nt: TGTGCCAGCAGTGAAATCGGGGGGGCGGATGAAAAACTGTTTTTT

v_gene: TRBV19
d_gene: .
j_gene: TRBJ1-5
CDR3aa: CASSISSYSNQPQHF
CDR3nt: TGTGCCAGTAGTATTTCCAGCTATAGCAATCAGCCCCAGCATTTT

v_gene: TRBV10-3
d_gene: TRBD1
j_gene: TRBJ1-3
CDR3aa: CAISEETGAAGNTIYF
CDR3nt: TGTGCCATCAGTGAGGAGACAGGGGCGGCTGGAAACACCATATATTTT

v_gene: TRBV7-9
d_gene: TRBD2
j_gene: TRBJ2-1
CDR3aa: CASSPPLLAGGWNEQFF
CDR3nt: TGTGCCAGCAGCCCTCCCCTGCTAGCGGGAGGCTGGAATGAGCAGTTCTTC

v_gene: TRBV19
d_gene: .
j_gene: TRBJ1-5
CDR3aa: CASSLTGFRPQHF
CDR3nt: TGTGCCAGTAGCCTAACAGGGTTTCGGCCCCAGCATTTT

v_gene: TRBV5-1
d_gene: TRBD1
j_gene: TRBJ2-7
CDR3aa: CASSLDRGRLYEQYF
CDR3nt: TGCGCCAGCAGCTTGGACAGGGGGCGTTTGTACGAGCAGTACTTC

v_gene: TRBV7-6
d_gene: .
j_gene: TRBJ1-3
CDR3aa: CASSLDGNTIYF
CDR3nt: TGTGCCAGCAGCTTAGACGGTAACACCATATATTTT

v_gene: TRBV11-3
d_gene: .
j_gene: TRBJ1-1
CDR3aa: CASSLGRANTEAFF
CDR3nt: TGTGCCAGCAGCTTGGGCAGGGCGAACACTGAAGCTTTCTTT

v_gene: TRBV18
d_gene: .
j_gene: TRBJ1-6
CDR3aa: CASSPPGRYNSPLHF
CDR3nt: TGTGCCAGCTCACCACCGGGACGCTATAATTCACCCCTCCACTTT

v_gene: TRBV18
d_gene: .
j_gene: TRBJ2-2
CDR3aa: CASSLRRNPDTGELFF
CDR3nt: TGTGCCAGCTCACTTCGACGGAACCCGGACACCGGGGAGCTGTTTTTT

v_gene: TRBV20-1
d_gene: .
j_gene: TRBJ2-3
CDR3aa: CSASNIGGTDTQYF
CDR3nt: TGCAGTGCTAGTAACATTGGAGGCACAGATACGCAGTATTTT

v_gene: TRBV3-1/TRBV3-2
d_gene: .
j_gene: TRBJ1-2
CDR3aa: CASSQDGGHYGYTF
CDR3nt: TGTGCCAGCAGCCAAGATGGCGGGCACTATGGCTACACCTTC

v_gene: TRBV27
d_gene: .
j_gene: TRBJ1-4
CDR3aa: CASAPGGSEKLFF
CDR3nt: TGTGCCAGCGCCCCGGGTGGCTCTGAAAAACTGTTTTTT

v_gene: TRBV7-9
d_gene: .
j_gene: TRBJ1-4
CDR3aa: CASSPRAPANEKLFF
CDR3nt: TGTGCCAGCAGCCCCCGCGCTCCTGCTAATGAAAAACTGTTTTTT

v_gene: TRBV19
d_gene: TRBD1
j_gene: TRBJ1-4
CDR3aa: CASSPDREGEKLFF
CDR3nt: TGTGCCAGTAGCCCGGACAGGGAGGGTGAAAAACTGTTTTTT